The 32 T cell receptor beta chains below all came from one sample that was sequenced in a study of identical twins (dated by TCRdb to 2015 to 2016). Library prep was done by 5' RACE. The run used an Illumina HiSeq 2000. TCRdb ran its own pipeline on the public reads, namely fastp trimming at Q25 and MiXCR clone calling, and kept in-frame beta chains. Entries are consolidated by CDR3 protein sequence, retaining the most common genes and DNA. The sample has roughly 280,000 distinct CDR3 sequences on record, less than 9.5% of them singletons. The ten largest clones add up to approximately 6.5% of the sample. These data also formed part of another study, on yellow fever vaccine responses in identical twins.

The sequenced sample was CD8+ T cells sorted from blood. The receptors originated from a woman between 18 and 29 years old in good health.

The V gene is TRBV29-1, the J gene TRBJ2-3; weak D call: TRBD2 (6 bases). Germline CDR1 SQVTM, CDR2 ANQGSEA. The germline V and J ends were trimmed by 2 bases and 1 base, with 13 bases remaining between them. This CDR3 contains 15 residues. CDR3 DNA sequence: TGCAGCGTTGAATACGGGGGAGTAGGCACAGATACGCAGTATTTT. Translating gives CSVEYGGVGTDTQYF.

This clonotype has just a few counts. The chain recombines TRBV20-1 with TRBJ2-5; D unresolved. The germline V and J ends were trimmed by 6 bases and 7 bases, with 18 bases remaining between them. This CDR3 has 13 residues. CDR1 DFQATT and CDR2 SNEGSKA come from the germline V gene (reference sequence). CDR3 sequence: CSATGISLGTQYF. The CDR3 coding sequence is TGCAGTGCCACGGGCATTAGCCTGGGGACCCAGTACTTC.

This chain joins TRBV24-1 and TRBJ2-1, with D possibly TRBD2 on 6 matching bases. Germline V lookup: CDR1 KGHDR, CDR2 SFDVKD. The CDR3 totals 13 residues. V was clipped by 3 bases and J by 7 bases, with 9 bases between them. CDR3 sequence reads: CATSDGLANEQFF. The CDR3 nucleotides read TGTGCCACCAGTGATGGTCTAGCGAATGAGCAGTTCTTC.

The V gene is TRBV11-2, the J gene TRBJ2-7; either TRBD1 or TRBD2 may fit D (6 bases each). V was clipped by 6 bases and J by 7 bases, with 16 bases between them. The CDR3 length is 13 residues. Germline CDR1 SGHAT, CDR2 FQNNGV. The CDR3 protein is CASRHRGVSEQYF. The CDR3 coding sequence is TGTGCCAGCAGACATAGGGGGGTTAGTGAGCAGTACTTC.

The chain uses TRBV6-2 or TRBV6-3 and TRBJ1-5, with 9 positions matching TRBD1. J gave up 6 bases and V 5 bases, and 8 bases lay outside the gene matches. The CDR3 extends over 15 amino acids. Germline V gives CDR1 MNHEY, CDR2 SVGEGT. The DNA for the CDR3 is TGTGCCAGCAGTCCCCGGGACAGGGTCGTTCAGCCCCAGCATTTT. It is translated as CASSPRDRVVQPQHF.

This clonotype was counted a few times. The chain recombines TRBV12-3 or TRBV12-4 with TRBJ2-5; D unresolved. Trimming pared 3 bases from V and 6 bases from J, leaving 8 bases between. The CDR3 runs to 12 residues. CDR3 amino acids: CASSFDGKTQYF. CDR3 in DNA: TGTGCCAGCAGTTTCGATGGGAAGACCCAGTACTTC.

This clonotype was counted ten times or more. The chain combines TRBV15 with TRBJ2-2, with D possibly being TRBD1 or TRBD2 (6 bases each). V was clipped by 5 bases and J by 5 bases, with 15 bases between them. Germline V CDR1 and CDR2: LNHNV, YYDKDF (reference sequence). The CDR3 consists of 15 residues. CDR3: CATSLTRGGTGELFF. CDR3 coding DNA: TGTGCCACCAGCCTCACCAGGGGAGGAACCGGGGAGCTGTTTTTT.

The gene calls are TRBV11-2 and TRBJ2-5; D perhaps matches TRBD1 (6 bases). V lost 2 bases to trimming and J lost 10 bases, with 14 bases between them. Germline V gene sequence: CDR1 SGHAT, CDR2 FQNNGV. CDR3 length equals 13 residues. The CDR3 sequence is CASSLLQGWDQYF. The CDR3 coding sequence is TGTGCCAGCAGCTTATTACAGGGATGGGACCAGTACTTC. The whole variable domain, filled in from reference TRBV11-2 and TRBJ2-5, reads EAGVAQSPRYKIIEKRQSVAFWCNPISGHATLYWYQQILGQGPKLLIQFQNNGVVDDSQLPKDRFSAERLKGVDSTLKIQPAKLEDSAVYLCASSLLQGWDQYFGPGTRLLVL.

The V and J genes are TRBV20-1 and TRBJ2-7; 7 bases agree with TRBD2. Unmatched junction bases numbered 15, after V lost 6 bases and J lost 4 bases. This CDR3 is built from 15 residues. The germline V gene encodes CDR1 DFQATT and CDR2 SNEGSKA (reference sequence). CDR3 DNA sequence: TGCAGTGCCCCCTCCGTTGGGGGGGGGGGTTACGAGCAGTACTTC. It yields the protein CSAPSVGGGGYEQYF.

The chain uses TRBV12-3 or TRBV12-4 and TRBJ2-3, with a possible D match to TRBD2 (6 bases). The CDR3 has 15 residues. Trimming left V 8 bases short and J 2 bases short, with 17 bases between. CDR3 DNA sequence: TGTGCCAGCTGCCTTGTAGGGACTTTCACAGATACGCAGTATTTT. This sequence encodes CASCLVGTFTDTQYF.

This clonotype was observed a few times. The gene calls are TRBV21-1 and TRBJ2-3. TRBV21-1 represents a pseudogene. The CDR3 is 12 residues long. The CDR3 nucleotides read TGTGCCAGCAGCAAAAACACAGATACGCAGTATTTT. Protein product: CASSKNTDTQYF.

This clonotype was picked up many times. V gene TRBV6-2 or TRBV6-3 combines with J gene TRBJ2-7; D may be TRBD1 or TRBD2 (6 bases each). Trimming left V 4 bases short and J 0 bases short, with 10 bases between. This CDR3 spans 14 amino acids. Germline CDR1 is MNHEY and CDR2 is SVGEGT. The chain's CDR3 is CASSLGGYSYEQYF. CDR3 nucleotides: TGTGCCAGCAGTTTGGGGGGCTACTCCTACGAGCAGTACTTC.

This clonotype was counted between two and nine times. This chain uses TRBV13 with TRBJ2-1; D may be TRBD1 or TRBD2 (5 bases each). Germline CDR1 is PRHDT and CDR2 is FYEKMQ (reference sequence). V shed 0 bases and J shed 3 bases, with 12 bases lying between them. The CDR3 extends over 16 amino acids. CDR3 sequence (DNA): TGTGCCAGCAGCTTAGGGTATGGGGGAAACTACAATGAGCAGTTCTTC. It encodes CASSLGYGGNYNEQFF.

CDR3 amino acids: CASSQDRGTSDTDTQYF. The CDR3 nucleotides are TGCGCCAGCAGCCAAGATAGGGGGACTAGCGACACAGATACGCAGTATTTT. V usage is TRBV4-3 and J usage is TRBJ2-3; 10 bases map to TRBD2. The CDR3 is 17 amino acids. V shed 0 bases, J shed 2 bases, and the junction held 5 bases outside the gene matches. Germline V gene sequence: CDR1 LGHNA, CDR2 YSLEER.

The sample holds a few counts of this clonotype. This sequence joins TRBV6-1 and TRBJ2-7; TRBD2 might be the D (6 bases). The CDR3 consists of 14 residues. V lost 5 bases and J lost 4, with 15 bases in between. Germline CDR1 and CDR2: MNHNS and SASEGT. CDR3 sequence (DNA): TGTGCCAGCAGTCAGGTCGGGGGAGAATACGAGCAGTACTTC. It encodes CASSQVGGEYEQYF.

This clonotype has at least ten counts. This chain uses TRBV20-1 with TRBJ2-7; 8 nucleotides match TRBD2. This CDR3 has 15 residues. The V gene end was trimmed by 3 bases and the J gene end by 3 bases; junction bases not matched to a gene: 10. CDR1 is DFQATT, CDR2 SNEGSKA, per germline (reference sequence). CDR3 loop: CSASIAGSDLYEQYF. For the CDR3, the DNA is TGCAGTGCTAGCATAGCGGGATCAGATCTCTACGAGCAGTACTTC.

This clonotype came up many times. V usage is TRBV2 and J usage is TRBJ1-5; possible D gene TRBD1, 5 bases. Between the trimmed V and J ends, which lost 0 bases and 4 bases, there was a span of 10 bases. The length of the CDR3 is 15 residues. Germline-derived CDR1 and CDR2 are SNHLY and FYNNEI. The CDR3 here is CASSEAGAVNQPQHF. In nucleotides, the CDR3 is TGTGCCAGCAGTGAAGCAGGGGCCGTGAATCAGCCCCAGCATTTT. Complete variable domain (other parts from reference TRBV2 and TRBJ1-5): EPEVTQTPSHQVTQMGQEVILRCVPISNHLYFYWYRQILGQKVEFLVSFYNNEISEKSEIFDDQFSVERPDGSNFTLKIRSTKLEDSAMYFCASSEAGAVNQPQHFGDGTRLSIL.

The chain is built from TRBV4-1 and TRBJ2-7; 8 positions match TRBD1. Trimming at V came to 2 bases and at J to 3 bases, leaving 6 bases not matched to a gene. The CDR3 is 15 residues long. In germline, CDR1 is MGHRA, CDR2 YSYEKL. The CDR3 DNA reads as TGCGCCAGCAGCCAACCCCATGACAGGGGCTACGAGCAGTACTTC. It is translated as CASSQPHDRGYEQYF.

This chain connects TRBV4-1 to TRBJ1-2; no firm D call. This CDR3 contains 16 residues. Looked up from germline, CDR1 is MGHRA and CDR2 is YSYEKL. V was cut by 0 bases and J by 4 bases, with 15 bases left in between. This chain's CDR3 is CASSQDGRPGLYGYTF. DNA for the CDR3: TGCGCCAGCAGCCAAGACGGGAGGCCTGGACTCTATGGCTACACCTTC.

This clonotype was counted ten times or more. V usage is TRBV7-3 and J usage is TRBJ2-6; D not resolved. V was shortened by 0 bases and J by 0 bases, with 9 bases between the two germline ends. The CDR3 is made up of 17 amino acids. The germline V gene encodes CDR1 SGHTA and CDR2 FQGTGA. CDR3 sequence: CASSLTSGSSGANVLTF. CDR3 in DNA: TGTGCCAGCAGCTTAACGTCAGGTAGCTCTGGGGCCAACGTCCTGACTTTC.

This chain connects TRBV29-1 to TRBJ2-3, with D hard to call. Germline-derived CDR1 and CDR2 are SQVTM and ANQGSEA. V lost 1 base, J lost 2 bases, and 16 bases lay in between. CDR3 size: 16 residues. CDR3: CSVEGASADPTDTQYF. CDR3 bases: TGCAGCGTTGAAGGGGCCAGTGCCGACCCCACAGATACGCAGTATTTT.

This clonotype was counted at least ten times. The rearrangement uses TRBV9 and TRBJ2-7; possible D gene TRBD2, 5 bases. This CDR3 has 14 amino acids. V was trimmed by 4 bases and J by 3 bases, leaving 14 bases between them. Looked up from germline, CDR1 is SGDLS and CDR2 is YYNGEE. The CDR3 spells CASSPGGNFYEQYF. For the CDR3, the DNA is TGTGCCAGCAGCCCCGGAGGCAATTTCTACGAGCAGTACTTC.

The chain joins TRBV4-1 to TRBJ2-7; 10 nucleotides agree with TRBD2. J lost 4 bases, V lost 3 bases, and 6 bases had no gene match. CDR1 MGHRA and CDR2 YSYEKL come from the germline V gene. This CDR3 region has 15 residues. Here the CDR3 reads CASSQPGLAAYEQYF. The CDR3 DNA reads TGCGCCAGCAGCCAGCCCGGACTAGCGGCTTACGAGCAGTACTTC.

This clonotype showed up just a few times. V gene TRBV7-2 combines with J gene TRBJ2-1; D is possibly TRBD1 (5 bases). CDR3 length equals 14 residues. Trimming stripped 5 bases from V and 8 bases from J, with 16 bases between. Germline CDR1 and CDR2: SGHTA and FQGNSA. The CDR3: CASSVGHPRDEQFF. Written as DNA, the CDR3 is TGTGCCAGCAGCGTAGGACACCCTCGGGATGAGCAGTTCTTC.

The CDR3 region is CACTQDRYSTYEQYF. The DNA for the CDR3 is TGTGCCTGCACCCAAGATAGGTACAGCACCTACGAGCAGTACTTC. V gene TRBV3-1 combines with J gene TRBJ2-7; D unresolved. Germline V gene sequence: CDR1 LGHDT, CDR2 YNNKEL (reference sequence). V was pared by 11 bases and J by 2 bases, with 22 bases between. This CDR3 region has 15 residues.

The chain recombines TRBV6-2 or TRBV6-3 with TRBJ2-1, with 7 nucleotides matching TRBD2. Germline lookup yields CDR1 MNHEY and CDR2 SVGEGT. J was trimmed by 3 bases and V by 8 bases; bases with no gene match: 7. The CDR3 covers 14 residues. CDR3 protein: CASVSGVNYNEQFF. In DNA, the CDR3 is TGTGCCAGCGTAAGCGGGGTGAACTACAATGAGCAGTTCTTC.

This clonotype has just a few counts. The chain is built from TRBV4-3 and TRBJ2-3, with D hard to call. CDR3 length: 15 amino acids. V was trimmed by 0 bases and J by 2 bases, leaving 9 bases between them. The V gene's germline CDR1 is LGHNA and CDR2 YSLEER. This chain's CDR3 is CASSQDHDSTDTQYF. CDR3 coding DNA: TGCGCCAGCAGCCAAGACCACGATTCCACAGATACGCAGTATTTT.

As concerns this clonotype: A single base separates this from a much larger clone, so it may be a read error. The chain combines TRBV4-2 with TRBJ2-5; D assignment may be TRBD1 or TRBD2 (5 bases each). This CDR3 has 13 residues. Germline CDR1 is LGHNA and CDR2 is YNFKEQ. CDR3 amino acids: CPSSQGREETQYF. As DNA, the CDR3 is TGTCCCAGCAGCCAGGGACGGGAAGAGACCCAGTACTTC.

This rearrangement joins TRBV27 to TRBJ1-1; D possibly corresponds to TRBD1 (5 bases). CDR1 is MNHEY, CDR2 SMNVEV, per germline (reference sequence). Trimming pared 0 bases from V and 0 bases from J, leaving 11 bases between. The CDR3 has 16 amino acids. In nucleotides, the CDR3 is TGTGCCAGCAGTTTATCCCTGGAGGGGCTGAACACTGAAGCTTTCTTT. Its translation is CASSLSLEGLNTEAFF.

This clonotype was recorded many times. The chain is built from TRBV5-1 and TRBJ2-2, with D possibly called TRBD1 or TRBD2 (5 bases each). The CDR3 covers 14 residues. CDR1 is SGHRS and CDR2 is YFSETQ in the germline V gene. Trimming pared 0 bases from V and 4 bases from J, leaving 7 bases between. DNA for the CDR3: TGCGCCAGCAGCTTGGAGGGGAGCACCGGGGAGCTGTTTTTT. It yields the protein CASSLEGSTGELFF.

V and J are TRBV29-1 and TRBJ2-1, with D perhaps TRBD2 (5 bases). Germline V gene lookup returns CDR1 SQVTM and CDR2 ANQGSEA. Deletions cut 5 bases from V and 0 bases from J, with 23 bases between. The CDR3 sequence is 18 residues long. The CDR3 protein is CSVLLLRPRGISYNEQFF. The CDR3 region has the DNA TGCAGCGTTCTTCTCTTGCGGCCACGGGGTATCTCCTACAATGAGCAGTTCTTC.

At least ten counts were recorded for this clonotype. The gene calls are TRBV12-3 or TRBV12-4 and TRBJ2-7, with D perhaps matching TRBD1 (5 bases). The CDR3 extends over 14 amino acids. The V and J ends lost 4 bases and 4 bases respectively, with 14 bases between them. Here the CDR3 DNA reads TGTGCCAGCAGTTGGATTCAGGGTACTTACGAGCAGTACTTC. It specifies CASSWIQGTYEQYF.